This T cell receptor beta chain was identified during a study of blood T cell repertoires in COVID-19. Study as a whole: The United States, Italy and Spain were the sources of the acute and convalescent COVID-19 samples. PBMCs, B-cell-depleted T cells, or T cells provided the cDNA or gDNA that made up the material.

Per the study methods: Reference gene primers were amplified, and this amplification served to estimate nucleated cell counts. Measured with immunoSEQ multiplex PCR; TCRdb has only the in-frame clones, and not every one. V, J and clone size were drawn from that table, and D and trimming were deduced from the DNA. The table records 110,000 to 150,000 clones, around 89% of them present only once. The junction had 7 bases not matched to a gene; V was cut back by 3 bases and J by 5 bases. The CDR3 contains 15 residues. Germline loops: CDR1 MDHEN, CDR2 SYDVKM. Input material: peripheral blood. The V and J genes are TRBV28 and TRBJ2-5; TRBD1 matches at 9 bases. The TCR sequence derives from a woman of 80 years or more with acute or convalescent COVID-19. The CDR3 nucleotides are TGTGCCAGCAGTTTCCGGGACAGGGCTTGGGAGACCCAGTACTTC. This codes for CASSFRDRAWETQYF.